These 21 T cell receptor beta chains came from one sample sequenced in a study of graft-versus-host responses after intestinal transplantation. Their target antigens are unknown. The protocol was immunoSEQ multiplex PCR, while the TCRdb copy is restricted to in-frame clones and leaves out a portion. The repertoire holds under 90,000 clones, nearly 90% seen once, with roughly 4% in the top ten. Sample: unstimulated CD8+ T cells sorted from spleen or lymph node cells, taken before transplant. These TCRs come from a human donor who was the organ donor for an intestinal transplant.

This sequence joins TRBV6-5 and TRBJ1-1; D remains unclear. The CDR3 consists of 13 residues. The ends were cut back, 4 bases at V and 7 bases at J, with 13 bases in the middle. Germline loops: CDR1 MNHEY, CDR2 SVGAGI. In DNA form, the CDR3 reads TGTGCCAGCAGTTTGAGGAGTTTCGGTGAAGCTTTCTTT. Amino acids: CASSLRSFGEAFF.

The chain recombines TRBV6-1 with TRBJ2-7; the D gene is possibly TRBD1 (5 bases). Germline CDR1 reads MNHNS; CDR2 reads SASEGT. Trimming shortened V by 5 bases and J by 5 bases, and 13 bases separated the two germline ends. The CDR3 sequence is 13 residues long. CDR3 sequence reads: CASSSFRADEQYV. CDR3 nucleotides: TGTGCCAGCAGTTCCTTCAGGGCCGACGAGCAGTACGTC.

The chain couples TRBV4-1 to TRBJ2-4; D gene unclear. Trimming left V 2 bases short and J 0 bases short, with 17 bases between. This CDR3 has 18 residues. Germline V gene lookup returns CDR1 MGHRA and CDR2 YSYEKL. CDR3 sequence reads: CASSQYMLEVRAKNIQYF. The CDR3, as DNA: TGCGCCAGCAGCCAATACATGCTAGAGGTCCGAGCCAAAAACATTCAGTACTTC.

The chain joins TRBV4-1 to TRBJ2-7, with 10 bases that match TRBD1. CDR3 size: 16 residues. Per germline, CDR1 MGHRA and CDR2 YSYEKL. J lost 3 bases, V lost 3 bases, and 8 bases had no gene match. CDR3 DNA: TGCGCCAGCAGCCAGGTGACAGGGGGCGACGGCTACGAGCAGTACGTC. Translated, it gives CASSQVTGGDGYEQYV.

The V call is TRBV6-5, the J call TRBJ2-2, with TRBD1 matching over 11 bases. The length of the CDR3 is 14 residues. Looked up from germline, CDR1 is MNHEY and CDR2 is SVGAGI. V shed 6 bases and J 5 bases; nucleotides not matched to a gene: 2. For the CDR3, the DNA is TGTGCCAGCAGCCGGGACAGGGGGACCGGGGAGCTGTTTTTT. The encoded protein is CASSRDRGTGELFF.

The CDR3 spells CASSSFSTRGETQYF. The CDR3 bases are TGTGCCAGCAGCTCCTTCTCAACCCGGGGAGAGACCCAGTACTTC. This chain connects TRBV9 to TRBJ2-5, with D possibly TRBD2 on 5 matching bases. Germline V gives CDR1 SGDLS, CDR2 YYNGEE. V dropped 4 bases and J dropped 4 bases, with 17 bases sitting between them. The CDR3 runs 15 residues.

V usage is TRBV6-4 and J usage is TRBJ1-5, with TRBD1 matching over 7 bases. Germline-derived CDR1 and CDR2 are MRHNA and SNTAGT. The CDR3 is made up of 14 amino acids. V was pared by 3 bases and J by 7 bases, with 6 bases of the junction left unmatched. The CDR3 nucleotides read TGTGCCAGCAGTGAGGGTCAGGGGGGCCAGCCCCAGCATTTT. Translated: CASSEGQGGQPQHF.

The chain recombines TRBV4-1 with TRBJ1-3, with unresolved D. The CDR3 is made up of 16 amino acids. CDR1 is MGHRA, CDR2 YSYEKL, per germline. V gave up 4 bases and J gave up 0 bases, with 13 bases separating them. CDR3 nucleotides: TGCGCCAGCAGCCTCCTCTCACGGTACTCTGGAAACACCATATATTTT. Amino acid sequence: CASSLLSRYSGNTIYF.

The chain carries TRBV20-1 and TRBJ1-2; 8 nucleotides match TRBD1. J lost 10 bases, V lost 6 bases, and 4 bases had no gene match. Germline V gene lookup returns CDR1 DFQATT and CDR2 SNEGSKA (reference sequence). The CDR3 extends over 10 amino acids. The CDR3 loop is CSASTGDYTF. DNA of the CDR3: TGCAGTGCCTCGACAGGGGACTACACCTTC.

The chain joins TRBV5-6 to TRBJ1-6; D ambiguous. The length of the CDR3 is 16 residues. V lost 0 bases, J lost 10 bases, and 17 bases lay in between. Per the germline V gene, CDR1 is SGHDT and CDR2 is YYEEEE. CDR3 amino acids: CASSLVGANVGSPLHF. The CDR3 DNA is TGTGCCAGCAGCTTGGTGGGCGCCAACGTGGGCTCACCCCTCCACTTT.

This sequence joins TRBV7-9 and TRBJ2-7; D gene uncertain. This CDR3 has 13 amino acids. Germline loops: CDR1 SEHNR, CDR2 FQNEAQ (reference sequence). V lost 1 base and J lost 3, with 7 bases in between. CDR3 sequence reads: CASSLEKDYEQYV. The CDR3, as DNA: TGTGCCAGCAGCTTAGAAAAGGACTACGAGCAGTACGTC.

This chain uses TRBV4-2 with TRBJ2-1; 7 positions agree with TRBD1. This CDR3 contains 17 residues. After removal of 2 bases from V and 1 base from J, the junction contained 8 bases not matched to a gene. Germline V gives CDR1 LGHNA, CDR2 YNFKEQ. CDR3 sequence (DNA): TGTGCCAGCAGCCAATCTACAGGGGAAAGGTCCTACAATGAGCAGTTCTTC. This encodes CASSQSTGERSYNEQFF.

CDR3 sequence: CSINAPEPETGLNEKLFF. The CDR3 DNA reads TGCAGCATCAATGCACCAGAGCCGGAGACAGGGCTTAATGAAAAACTGTTTTTT. J is TRBJ1-4 and V is TRBV29-1; 7 bases are a match to TRBD1. The CDR3 spans 18 residues. From germline, CDR1 is SQVTM and CDR2 ANQGSEA. Trimming took 8 bases from V and 4 from J; bases not matched to a gene: 22.

This chain joins TRBV28 and TRBJ2-1; D may be TRBD1 (5 bases). The V end lost 2 bases, the J end lost 5 bases, and 7 bases lay between the germline ends. Germline assignment: CDR1 MDHEN and CDR2 SYDVKM. The CDR3 extends over 13 amino acids. The CDR3 loop reads CASSLSRDNEQFF. The CDR3 nucleotides are TGTGCCAGCAGTTTAAGCAGGGACAATGAGCAGTTCTTC.

This clone showed up just once. The rearrangement joins TRBV4-1 to TRBJ1-5; TRBD1 matches 10 bases. This CDR3 has 17 amino acids. The junction had 11 bases not matched to a gene; V was cut back by 5 bases and J by 4 bases. Per the germline V gene, CDR1 is MGHRA and CDR2 is YSYEKL. CDR3 protein: CASSGDRGRPGNQPQHF. CDR3 sequence (DNA): TGCGCCAGCAGCGGAGACAGGGGGCGCCCGGGAAATCAGCCCCAGCATTTT.

The chain has TRBV28 and TRBJ2-2; 7 positions agree with TRBD1. Unmatched junction bases numbered 19, after V lost 10 bases and J lost 2 bases. CDR1 MDHEN and CDR2 SYDVKM come from the germline V gene. The CDR3 loop spans 18 amino acids. CDR3 nucleotides: TGTGCCACCCAGCTCCTAACGCACAGGGGCCCCAACACCGGGGAGCTGTTTTTT. Its translation is CATQLLTHRGPNTGELFF. The whole variable domain, filled in from reference TRBV28 and TRBJ2-2, reads DVKVTQSSRYLVKRTGEKVFLECVQDMDHENMFWYRQDPGLGLRLIYFSYDVKMKEKGDIPEGYSVSREKKERFSLILESASTNQTSMYLCATQLLTHRGPNTGELFFGEGSRLTVL.

This chain uses TRBV9 with TRBJ1-1; unclear D gene. Per the germline V gene, CDR1 is SGDLS and CDR2 is YYNGEE. Trimming removed 0 bases from V and 6 bases from J, with 15 bases in between. The CDR3 totals 15 residues. The chain's CDR3 is CASSVEGGRAAEAFF. The CDR3 DNA follows: TGTGCCAGCAGCGTAGAGGGAGGGAGGGCCGCTGAAGCTTTCTTT.

The V and J genes are TRBV5-4 and TRBJ2-1; a weak D match, TRBD1 (6 bases). Trimming stripped 0 bases from V and 7 bases from J, with 14 bases between. This CDR3 spans 15 amino acids. The V gene's germline CDR1 is SGHNT and CDR2 YYREEE (reference sequence). The CDR3 DNA sequence: TGTGCCAGCAGCTTGGATGGGACACTTTATAATGAGCAGTTCTTC. Its protein product is CASSLDGTLYNEQFF. The full variable domain, with the rest looked up from reference TRBV5-4 and TRBJ2-1, is ETGVTQSPTHLIKTRGQQVTLRCSSQSGHNTVSWYQQALGQGPQFIFQYYREEENGRGNFPPRFSGLQFPNYSSELNVNALELDDSALYLCASSLDGTLYNEQFFGPGTRLTVL.

The genes are TRBV7-9 and TRBJ1-1; TRBD1 is a possible D gene (5 bases). This CDR3 is 15 amino acids long. Germline assignment: CDR1 SEHNR and CDR2 FQNEAQ (reference sequence). The V and J ends lost 2 bases and 5 bases respectively, with 15 bases between them. CDR3 amino acids: CASSLFPGRVTEAFF. The CDR3, as DNA: TGTGCCAGCAGCTTATTCCCTGGCAGGGTTACTGAAGCTTTCTTT.

The chain has TRBV11-2 and TRBJ2-1, with a weak D call TRBD2 (6 bases). The V gene's germline CDR1 is SGHAT and CDR2 FQNNGV. The CDR3 sequence is 16 residues long. V was pared by 5 bases and J by 4 bases, with 18 bases between. CDR3 bases: TGTGCCAGCAGCGGTCCACTAGCACGGATATACAATGAGCAGTTCTTC. Translating gives CASSGPLARIYNEQFF.

The chain uses TRBV7-6 and TRBJ1-2; no definite D call. Trimming removed 4 bases from V and 5 bases from J, with 11 bases in between. The CDR3 is 13 residues long. Germline assignment: CDR1 SGHVS and CDR2 FNYEAQ. CDR3 in DNA: TGTGCCAGCAGCTCAAATCTCCTATATGGCTACACCTTC. Residues: CASSSNLLYGYTF.